This TCR beta chain was captured in a study of response to subunit inactivated influenza vaccine. TCRdb re-derived calls from the RT-PCR reads in MiXCR, one entry per CDR3 protein. The sample includes 450,000 to 700,000 distinct CDR3 sequences, around 15% of them seen just once. Germline loops: CDR1 MGHRA, CDR2 YSYEKL. The CDR3 has 15 amino acids. After removal of 1 base from V and 3 bases from J, the junction contained 6 bases not matched to a gene. There are a few counts of this clonotype. This sequence was found in a man aged 45 to 65 who received an inactivated influenza vaccine. Sample: PBMCs from blood, taken roughly 13 days after vaccination. The chain combines TRBV4-1 with TRBJ2-7; TRBD1 agrees at 7 bases. In DNA, the CDR3 is TGCGCCAGCAGCCAAGCCAGACAGGGTTTCTACGAGCAGTACTTC. Protein product: CASSQARQGFYEQYF.